What follows is one TCR beta chain and its context. This entry belongs to a study of blood T cell repertoires in COVID-19. Germline CDR1 and CDR2: MNHEY and SVGAGI. The CDR3 runs to 14 residues. V lost 6 bases to trimming and J lost 0 bases, with 9 bases between them. The authors' processing: How many nucleated cells were present was estimated from reference gene primer amplification. The table came from immunoSEQ multiplex PCR; TCRdb's copy has only in-frame clones and leaves some out. The V and J calls and clone size are taken from that table; D and trimming were inferred from the DNA. The sample lists 150,000 to 200,000 clones; 79% were seen once.

This receptor was obtained from a man in his sixties with active or convalescent COVID-19. The source material was peripheral blood. This sequence joins TRBV6-5 and TRBJ2-1, with D maybe TRBD2 (5 bases). The CDR3, as DNA: TGTGCCAGCAGGACGGGGATCTCCTACAATGAGCAGTTCTTC. Its translation: CASRTGISYNEQFF.